The present entry profiles one T cell receptor beta chain with its context. These data come from a study of blood T cell repertoires in COVID-19. This CDR3 has 19 residues. From germline, CDR1 is SEHNR and CDR2 FQNEAQ (reference sequence). Germline trimming cut 5 bases from V and 4 bases from J; bases unmatched to any gene: 17. Some clones are missing from TCRdb's copy, which holds only in-frame ones; the method was immunoSEQ multiplex PCR. The sample has some 300,000 clones; around 89% are singletons. The chain is built from TRBV7-9 and TRBJ1-6; 7 bases align to TRBD1. The TCR originated in a woman aged 45-65 years with COVID-19, enrolled during active disease. The specimen was peripheral blood. The CDR3 sequence: CASSASRVWGTAYNSPLHF. The DNA for the CDR3 is TGTGCCAGCAGCGCCTCCCGGGTATGGGGGACAGCTTATAATTCACCCCTCCACTTT.